This T cell receptor beta chain stems from a study of patients and donors after allogeneic stem cell transplantation. This clonotype was seen a few times. From the RT-PCR reads, TCRdb called clonotypes with MiXCR, one entry per CDR3 protein. The sample lists 900,000 to 1,000,000 distinct CDR3 sequences; under 20% were seen once. J gave up 6 bases and V 5 bases, and 9 bases lay outside the gene matches. This CDR3 spans 16 amino acids. Germline CDR1 MNHNS, CDR2 SASEGT. The receptor was isolated from a human donor who was either an allogeneic HSCT recipient or a stem cell or donor lymphocyte infusion donor (not recorded which). It is not recorded whose cells these are; they may come from a transplant donor. The V gene is TRBV6-1, the J gene TRBJ1-5; 11 nucleotides align to TRBD1. Sequencing used blood, either unsorted or a sorted T cell fraction (not recorded which). In nucleotides, the CDR3 is TGTGCCAGCAGTCTGTCGAGGACAGGGGGCCTTCAGCCCCAGCATTTT. Protein sequence: CASSLSRTGGLQPQHF.